Listed below are T cell receptor beta chains from one sample, sequenced in a study of shared clonotypes between healthy human individuals. Assay: immunoSEQ multiplex PCR; the TCRdb copy retains only in-frame clones and omits some. The sample holds 400,000 to 600,000 clones; nearly 80% are singletons and the top ten take 12%. Sequenced: PBMCs. The receptor set was obtained from a woman in her forties in good health. Some clones in this sample may be carry-over from other donors' samples. Both conserved end residues are part of each CDR3. A D gene is named only where the DNA matches it firmly. Rows give clone size only sometimes, using once, few, many, or a class for an expanded clone.

v_gene: TRBV15; d_gene: .; abundance: few; j_gene: TRBJ1-1; CDR3nt: TGTGCCACCAGCAGAGTCTACACTGAAGCTTTCTTT; CDR3aa: CATSRVYTEAFF
v_gene: TRBV2; d_gene: .; abundance: .; j_gene: TRBJ2-7; CDR3nt: TGTGCCACCGCCCCCTACGAGCAGTACTTC; CDR3aa: CATAPYEQYF
v_gene: TRBV2; d_gene: TRBD1; abundance: .; j_gene: TRBJ2-1; CDR3nt: TGTGCCAGCAGTGTTACAGGGGGCTCCTACAATGAGCAGTTCTTC; CDR3aa: CASSVTGGSYNEQFF
v_gene: TRBV19; d_gene: TRBD1; abundance: .; j_gene: TRBJ1-5; CDR3nt: TGTGCCAGTAGTCCAAGGACAGGATATCAGCCCCAGCATTTT; CDR3aa: CASSPRTGYQPQHF
v_gene: TRBV6-5; d_gene: TRBD2; abundance: .; j_gene: TRBJ2-3; CDR3nt: TGTGCCAGCAGTCGACTAGCGGACACAGATACGCAGTATTTT; CDR3aa: CASSRLADTDTQYF
v_gene: TRBV28; d_gene: .; abundance: .; j_gene: TRBJ1-1; CDR3nt: TGTGCCAGCAGTCGGGGGGGGGAACCCAGTGAAGCTTTCTTT; CDR3aa: CASSRGGEPSEAFF
v_gene: TRBV19; d_gene: TRBD1; abundance: .; j_gene: TRBJ1-1; CDR3nt: TGTGCCAGTAGTAAGGGACAGTACACTGAAGCTTTCTTT; CDR3aa: CASSKGQYTEAFF
v_gene: TRBV4-2; d_gene: .; abundance: few; j_gene: TRBJ1-2; CDR3nt: TGTGCCAGCAGCCCGGACGGCTATGGCTACACCTTC; CDR3aa: CASSPDGYGYTF
v_gene: TRBV4-2; d_gene: TRBD2; abundance: .; j_gene: TRBJ2-1; CDR3nt: TGTGCCAGCAGCCAAGTGGGGACTAGAAGGTACAATGAGCAGTTCTTC; CDR3aa: CASSQVGTRRYNEQFF
v_gene: TRBV28; d_gene: .; abundance: .; j_gene: TRBJ2-7; CDR3nt: TGTGCCAGCTTCAACCGGGACCAAAGCTCCTACGAGCAGTACTTC; CDR3aa: CASFNRDQSSYEQYF
v_gene: TRBV28; d_gene: TRBD2; abundance: .; j_gene: TRBJ2-1; CDR3nt: TGTGCCAGCAGCCCAGGACTAGCGGGGTACAATGAGCAGTTCTTC; CDR3aa: CASSPGLAGYNEQFF
v_gene: TRBV2; d_gene: .; abundance: .; j_gene: TRBJ2-2; CDR3nt: TGTGCCAGCAGTGAGGGCAGAAGGACAGCGAACACCGGGGAGCTGTTTTTT; CDR3aa: CASSEGRRTANTGELFF
v_gene: TRBV6-1; d_gene: TRBD2; abundance: .; j_gene: TRBJ2-3; CDR3nt: TGTGCCAGCAGGGGACTAGCGGGAAAGGCAGATACGCAGTATTTT; CDR3aa: CASRGLAGKADTQYF
v_gene: TRBV9; d_gene: .; abundance: .; j_gene: TRBJ2-1; CDR3nt: TGTGCCAGCAGCGTAGGGGGGGTAGCGGAGTACAATGAGCAGTTCTTC; CDR3aa: CASSVGGVAEYNEQFF
v_gene: TRBV5-1; d_gene: .; abundance: .; j_gene: TRBJ2-5; CDR3nt: TGCGCCAGCAGCTTGGGGGGCTCCTTCCACGGGGAGACCCAGTACTTC; CDR3aa: CASSLGGSFHGETQYF
v_gene: TRBV7-9; d_gene: .; abundance: .; j_gene: TRBJ1-2; CDR3nt: TGTGCCAGCAGCCAGACCCTGAACTATGGCTACACCTTC; CDR3aa: CASSQTLNYGYTF
v_gene: TRBV5-1; d_gene: .; abundance: .; j_gene: TRBJ2-5; CDR3nt: TGCGCCAGCAGCTTGGGTTTGGGCGCCGTGGAGACCCAGTACTTC; CDR3aa: CASSLGLGAVETQYF
v_gene: TRBV6-4; d_gene: TRBD1; abundance: .; j_gene: TRBJ2-7; CDR3nt: TGTGCCAGCAGGGGGGACAGATCGAGAAGCTCCTACGAGCAGTACTTC; CDR3aa: CASRGDRSRSSYEQYF
v_gene: TRBV7-8; d_gene: .; abundance: .; j_gene: TRBJ2-7; CDR3nt: TGTGCCAGCAGCCTGACACGAGGGGGTATCGAGCAGTACTTC; CDR3aa: CASSLTRGGIEQYF
v_gene: TRBV2; d_gene: .; abundance: once; j_gene: TRBJ2-3; CDR3nt: TGTGCCAGCAGTCCCCGTTTAGCGGGCACAGATACGCAGTATTTT; CDR3aa: CASSPRLAGTDTQYF
v_gene: TRBV18; d_gene: TRBD1; abundance: .; j_gene: TRBJ1-5; CDR3nt: TGTGCCAGCTCAGTGACAGGGGGCGGACAGCCCCAGCATTTT; CDR3aa: CASSVTGGGQPQHF
v_gene: TRBV20-1; d_gene: .; abundance: .; j_gene: TRBJ2-7; CDR3nt: TGCAGTGCGACCTTGACAGACGAGCAGTACTTC; CDR3aa: CSATLTDEQYF
v_gene: TRBV7-2; d_gene: TRBD1; abundance: .; j_gene: TRBJ1-4; CDR3nt: TGTGCCAGCAGCCGGAGAACAGGGGGTAGGAGTGAAAAACTGTTTTTT; CDR3aa: CASSRRTGGRSEKLFF
v_gene: TRBV7-2; d_gene: .; abundance: .; j_gene: TRBJ2-7; CDR3nt: TGTGCCAGCAGCTCAAACAAGGGACCCTACGAGCAGTACTTC; CDR3aa: CASSSNKGPYEQYF
v_gene: TRBV19; d_gene: TRBD2; abundance: .; j_gene: TRBJ2-1; CDR3nt: TGTGCCAGTAGCGTTCCGGGGACTAGAATCTACAATGAGCAGTTCTTC; CDR3aa: CASSVPGTRIYNEQFF
v_gene: TRBV10-3; d_gene: .; abundance: .; j_gene: TRBJ1-1; CDR3nt: TGTGCCATCAGTGAGTCAATGGGGTACGAAGCTTTCTTT; CDR3aa: CAISESMGYEAFF
v_gene: TRBV5-1; d_gene: .; abundance: .; j_gene: TRBJ2-7; CDR3nt: TGCGCCAGCAGCTTGGATCAGCCCTACGAGCAGTACTTC; CDR3aa: CASSLDQPYEQYF